Below, one TCR beta chain is given with its context. This record comes from a study of CD8 T cells in Susac syndrome. Per the germline V gene, CDR1 is SEHNR and CDR2 is FQNEAQ (reference sequence). The CDR3 length is 13 residues. V dropped 5 bases and J dropped 6 bases, with 10 bases sitting between them. RNA, at roughly 0.45 to 1 ug, was reverse transcribed with random hexamers. TCRdb reprocessed the immunoSEQ multiplex PCR reads with MiXCR, giving one entry per CDR3 protein. Of about 200,000 distinct CDR3 sequences detected, 90% to 95% appear once; the ten largest clones hold about 0.087%. This TCR came from a human donor with multiple sclerosis. Sequencing used CD4+ T cells from PBMCs. V is TRBV7-9 and J is TRBJ2-2; tentatively, D is TRBD2 (5 bases). CDR3 nucleotides: TGTGCCAGCAGCCAGGACTCCGCCGGGGAGCTGTTTTTT. Amino acid sequence: CASSQDSAGELFF.